In this sample, the clone carrying this TCR beta chain turned up once. This sample is drawn from a study of beta chain features in type 1 diabetes. CDR1 is SEHNR and CDR2 is FQNEAQ in the germline V gene (reference sequence). CDR3 length: 16 residues. V lost 4 bases to trimming and J lost 0 bases, with 12 bases between them. The whole isolated RNA underwent reverse transcription, so sequencing captured expressed TCRB transcripts. Reads from naive, central memory and regulatory T cell samples averaged around 3.7 million. Using immunoSEQ multiplex PCR, the repertoire was profiled, and TCRdb retains in-frame clones only, with some absent. The sample lists hundreds of thousands of clones, approximately 15% seen once, with under 8.5% in the top ten.

This chain connects TRBV7-9 to TRBJ2-2; D assignment may be TRBD1 or TRBD2 (7 bases each). The sequenced material came from central memory CD4+ T cells from blood. The origin of this receptor is a man aged 25-45 years in good health. CDR3 DNA: TGTGCCAGCAGCTCGCGGGGGACAGCGAACACCGGGGAGCTGTTTTTT. Encoded protein: CASSSRGTANTGELFF. Full variable domain (rest looked up from reference TRBV7-9 and TRBJ2-2): DTGVSQNPRHKITKRGQNVTFRCDPISEHNRLYWYRQTLGQGPEFLTYFQNEAQLEKSRLLSDRFSAERPKGSFSTLEIQRTEQGDSAMYLCASSSRGTANTGELFFGEGSRLTVL.